These T cell receptor beta chains were read from a single sample in a study of T cells after yellow fever vaccination. TCRdb re-derived calls from the 5' RACE reads in MiXCR, one entry per CDR3 protein. Of some 260,000 distinct CDR3 sequences listed, roughly 5.6% are singletons. The sequenced sample was CD4+ T cells sorted from PBMCs, obtained on the day of the yellow fever booster vaccination. These receptors all stem from a man aged 18-30 years who received the YFV17D yellow fever vaccine. CDR3s include the opening cysteine and the closing phenylalanine or tryptophan. The D gene is left open where the match is weak. Clone sizes are given selectively: once, few, many, or a class where the clone is expanded.

TRBV29-1	many	TRBJ2-1	.	TGCAGCGTAAGGGCAGTTATTGAGCAGTTCTTC	CSVRAVIEQFF
TRBV11-1	few	TRBJ2-4	.	TGTGCCAGCAGCTTCGAAAACATTCAGTACTTC	CASSFENIQYF
TRBV9	.	TRBJ1-5	.	TGTGCCAGCAGCCGACAGGCAGAGGTGCAGCCCCAGCATTTT	CASSRQAEVQPQHF
TRBV20-1	few	TRBJ1-1	.	TGCAGTGCTAGCCGTGGGGACGTGAACACTGAAGCTTTCTTT	CSASRGDVNTEAFF
TRBV28	.	TRBJ2-6	TRBD1	TGTGCCAGCAGCCGGACAGGAAGGCCTGGGGCCAACGTCCTGACTTTC	CASSRTGRPGANVLTF
TRBV10-3	few	TRBJ2-5	.	TGTGCCATCAGTGCACCCGGGGGCCCGGAGACCCAGTACTTC	CAISAPGGPETQYF
TRBV20-1	.	TRBJ2-5	.	TGCAGTGCTAATCGGGATGGAGTCCTGGTGGAGACCCAGTACTTC	CSANRDGVLVETQYF
TRBV11-2	few	TRBJ2-1	.	TGTGCCAGCAGCTCCCTCCGGGGGTCCTACAATGAGCAGTTCTTC	CASSSLRGSYNEQFF
TRBV20-1	.	TRBJ1-4	TRBD1	TGCAGTGCTAGTAAACAGGGGCGTGAAAAACTGTTTTTT	CSASKQGREKLFF
TRBV7-9	few	TRBJ2-7	TRBD1	TGTGCCAGCAGCCTGACAGGGGAGTACTACGAGCAGTACTTC	CASSLTGEYYEQYF
TRBV18	.	TRBJ2-7	.	TGTGCCAGCTCACCACGTCCAGGGGTCGACGAGCAGTACTTC	CASSPRPGVDEQYF
TRBV20-1	few	TRBJ2-3	.	TGCAGTGCTAGACCTATCCCCGGGGAGGACACAGATACGCAGTATTTT	CSARPIPGEDTDTQYF
TRBV11-2	.	TRBJ2-1	.	TGTGCCAGCACCACCGGGACATCGGGAGGACTTGAGCAGTTCTTC	CASTTGTSGGLEQFF
TRBV4-1	few	TRBJ1-1	.	TGCGCCAGCAGCCAAGACCGCCCCTCGGGCGCTTTCTTT	CASSQDRPSGAFF